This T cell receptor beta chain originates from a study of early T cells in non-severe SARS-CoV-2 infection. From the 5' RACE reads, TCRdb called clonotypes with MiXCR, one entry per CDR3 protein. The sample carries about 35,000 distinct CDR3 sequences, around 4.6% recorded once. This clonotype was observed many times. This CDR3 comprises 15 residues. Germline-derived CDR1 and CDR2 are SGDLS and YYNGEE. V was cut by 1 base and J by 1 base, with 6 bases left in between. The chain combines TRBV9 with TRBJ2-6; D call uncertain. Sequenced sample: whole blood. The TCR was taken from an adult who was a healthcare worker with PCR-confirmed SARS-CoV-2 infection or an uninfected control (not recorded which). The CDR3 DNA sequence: TGTGCCAGCAGCGTACGGAGATCTGGGGCCAACGTCCTGACTTTC. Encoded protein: CASSVRRSGANVLTF.